Following are 20 T cell receptor beta chains from one sample sequenced in a study of blood T cell repertoires in COVID-19 (TCRdb year 2020). The library was made by the immunoSEQ multiplex PCR assay. As stored in TCRdb, this immuneACCESS dataset retains in-frame rearrangements with V and J assigned. A fraction of the clones does not appear; measured against another copy, unresolved V genes explain less than half of the discrepancy, and the remainder lacks a known reason. The sample records approximately 210,000 clones, around four fifths of which are singletons. Approximately 2.6% of the sample comes from the top ten. Specimen: peripheral blood. Receptors originate from a woman between 65 and 79 years old with active or convalescent COVID-19.

The chain joins TRBV19 to TRBJ1-1; the match to TRBD1 covers 11 bases. There are 16 residues in the CDR3. The ends lost 6 bases at V and 0 bases at J; junction bases unmatched: 6. Germline lookup yields CDR1 LNHDA and CDR2 SQIVND (reference sequence). DNA for the CDR3: TGTGCCAGTAGCCGGAGGACAGGGGGCTTGAACACTGAAGCTTTCTTT. This codes for CASSRRTGGLNTEAFF.

This chain connects TRBV29-1 to TRBJ1-5; 10 bases agree with TRBD1. The length of the CDR3 is 13 residues. The junction had 5 bases not matched to a gene; V was cut back by 5 bases and J by 7 bases. Germline-derived CDR1 and CDR2 are SQVTM and ANQGSEA. CDR3 in DNA: TGCAGCGTTACCGGGACAGGGGACCAGCCCCAGCATTTT. Its translation: CSVTGTGDQPQHF.

This chain connects TRBV7-8 to TRBJ2-7, with 7 bases identical to TRBD1. Losses at the gene ends were 3 bases for V and 1 base for J; bases not matched to a gene: 6. Germline CDR1 is SGHVS and CDR2 is FQNEAQ. There are 15 residues in the CDR3. The CDR3 region has the DNA TGTGCCAGCAGCTTCGGGACAGCTAGATCCTACGAGCAGTACTTC. Translation gives CASSFGTARSYEQYF.

The chain couples TRBV20-1 to TRBJ1-1; D gene unclear. The CDR3 contains 11 residues. Trimming removed 0 bases from V and 8 bases from J, with 7 bases in between. Germline-derived CDR1 and CDR2 are DFQATT and SNEGSKA (reference sequence). CDR3 region: CSARDQREAFF. The CDR3 nucleotides are TGCAGTGCTAGAGATCAGAGGGAAGCTTTCTTT.

The gene calls are TRBV6-6 and TRBJ2-7; D is unclear. Looked up from germline, CDR1 is MNHNY and CDR2 is SVGAGI (reference sequence). The CDR3 has 12 amino acids. V was pared by 0 bases and J by 6 bases, with 6 bases between. CDR3 bases: TGTGCCAGCAGTTACTCGGCAGTCGAGCAGTACTTC. It yields the protein CASSYSAVEQYF.

The rearrangement uses TRBV4-1 and TRBJ1-3; tentative D call: TRBD1 (6 bases). The CDR3 length is 16 residues. CDR1 is MGHRA and CDR2 is YSYEKL in the germline V gene. The V and J ends lost 0 bases and 2 bases respectively, with 11 bases between them. The CDR3 is CASSQDGEGAGNTIYF. The DNA for the CDR3 is TGCGCCAGCAGCCAAGATGGAGAGGGGGCTGGAAACACCATATATTTT.

This clone was counted a few times. This chain links TRBV7-9 with TRBJ1-2; weak D call: TRBD1 (5 bases). This CDR3 contains 16 residues. Germline V lookup: CDR1 SEHNR, CDR2 FQNEAQ (reference sequence). Deletions cut 1 base from V and 0 bases from J, with 12 bases between. This chain's CDR3 is CASSLGGDPSNYGYTF. The CDR3 DNA reads as TGTGCCAGCAGCTTAGGCGGGGACCCTTCTAACTATGGCTACACCTTC. Full variable domain (rest looked up from reference TRBV7-9 and TRBJ1-2): DTGVSQNPRHKITKRGQNVTFRCDPISEHNRLYWYRQTLGQGPEFLTYFQNEAQLEKSRLLSDRFSAERPKGSFSTLEIQRTEQGDSAMYLCASSLGGDPSNYGYTFGSGTRLTVV.

V gene TRBV18 combines with J gene TRBJ2-7; 7 bases fit TRBD1. CDR3 length: 14 amino acids. V lost 4 bases and J lost 4; bases outside the gene matches: 7. Looked up from germline, CDR1 is KGHSH and CDR2 is LQKENI. CDR3: CASSLDRVRYEQYF. The CDR3 DNA follows: TGTGCCAGCTCACTTGACAGGGTCAGGTACGAGCAGTACTTC.

The sample holds a few counts of this clone. The chain's CDR3 is CASSSGSLDNEQFF. CDR3 DNA sequence: TGCGCCAGCAGCTCCGGGAGTCTGGACAATGAGCAGTTCTTC. This rearrangement joins TRBV5-1 to TRBJ2-1; D is possibly TRBD2 (6 bases). There are 14 residues in the CDR3. V was trimmed by 3 bases and J by 5 bases, leaving 12 bases between them. The germline gives CDR1 SGHRS, CDR2 YFSETQ.

Concerning this clone itself: Relative to the germline gene, one junction end is altered; a read error may explain this. J is TRBJ2-2 and V is TRBV7-7; D is perhaps TRBD2 (5 bases). CDR3 length: 14 residues. The germline V gene encodes CDR1 SSHAT and CDR2 FNYEAQ (reference sequence). The CDR3 bases are TGTGCTAGCACCTATAGGAGCGGAGTCGGGGAGCTGTTTTTT. Protein product: CASTYRSGVGELFF.

This clone was seen only a few times. The chain couples TRBV19 to TRBJ2-5; D uncertain. This CDR3 comprises 12 residues. Per germline, CDR1 LNHDA and CDR2 SQIVND (reference sequence). V was trimmed by 4 bases and J by 5 bases, leaving 8 bases between them. CDR3 DNA sequence: TGTGCCAGTAGTAACAACCTGGAGACCCAGTACTTC. Protein: CASSNNLETQYF.

This CDR3 is CASSPRLADTGELFF. The DNA of the CDR3 is TGTGCCAGCTCACCACGGCTAGCGGACACCGGGGAGCTGTTTTTT. The chain has TRBV18 and TRBJ2-2; 7 bases are a match to TRBD2. J lost 3 bases, V lost 1 base, and 2 bases had no gene match. Germline V gene lookup returns CDR1 KGHSH and CDR2 LQKENI. The CDR3 consists of 15 residues.

CDR3: CASSQSGAAGELFF. The CDR3 coding sequence is TGTGCCAGCAGCCAATCGGGGGCGGCCGGGGAGCTGTTTTTT. The chain employs TRBV16 and TRBJ2-2, with D possibly TRBD1 on 6 matching bases. The ends were cut back, 0 bases at V and 6 bases at J, with 8 bases in the middle. Germline assignment: CDR1 KGHSY and CDR2 FQNENV. This CDR3 comprises 14 residues.

This clone was recorded once. V and J are TRBV5-1 and TRBJ2-7; 10 nucleotides match TRBD1. Trimming took 3 bases from V and 5 from J; bases not matched to a gene: 5. Per the germline V gene, CDR1 is SGHRS and CDR2 is YFSETQ. The CDR3 runs 14 residues. Here the CDR3 DNA reads TGCGCCAGCAGCTGGGACAGGGGTGGGGACGAGCAGTACTTC. Its translation is CASSWDRGGDEQYF.

This chain joins TRBV3-1 (or the pseudogene TRBV3-2) and TRBJ1-1; perhaps TRBD1 as D (6 bases). V was pared by 0 bases and J by 4 bases, with 15 bases between. Per germline, CDR1 LGHDT and CDR2 YNNKEL (reference sequence). This CDR3 is built from 16 residues. CDR3 DNA: TGTGCCAGCAGCCAAGATCTGGGGGGGGCGGGCACTGAAGCTTTCTTT. It codes for CASSQDLGGAGTEAFF.

This chain connects TRBV4-1 to TRBJ2-1; D might be TRBD2 (6 bases). The CDR3 spans 13 residues. V was cut by 4 bases and J by 5 bases, with 9 bases left in between. Germline CDR1 is MGHRA and CDR2 is YSYEKL. CDR3 in amino acids: CASSLGLNNEQFF. CDR3 DNA sequence: TGCGCCAGCAGCCTGGGACTTAACAATGAGCAGTTCTTC.

The rearrangement uses TRBV19 and TRBJ1-2, with TRBD1 matching over 7 bases. The V and J ends lost 2 bases and 4 bases, in that order; junction bases with no gene match: 10. The CDR3 has 16 amino acids. CDR1 is LNHDA and CDR2 is SQIVND in the germline V gene (reference sequence). CDR3 bases: TGTGCCAGTAGTATACCGGGGGACAGAAATCTCTATGGCTACACCTTC. It encodes CASSIPGDRNLYGYTF.

V gene TRBV4-3 combines with J gene TRBJ1-1; 8 nucleotides match TRBD1. The germline V gene encodes CDR1 LGHNA and CDR2 YSLEER. The CDR3 length is 17 residues. V shed 2 bases and J 0 bases; nucleotides not matched to a gene: 8. The CDR3 DNA reads TGCGCCAGCAGCCAACTTACAGGGGGACCTCTGAACACTGAAGCTTTCTTT. The encoded protein is CASSQLTGGPLNTEAFF.

CDR3 protein: CAWSENVNQPQHF. The CDR3 nucleotides read TGTGCCTGGAGCGAGAACGTAAATCAGCCCCAGCATTTT. The V and J genes are TRBV30 and TRBJ1-5; no reliable D call. Per germline, CDR1 GTSNPN and CDR2 SVGIG (reference sequence). This CDR3 is built from 13 residues. Deletions cut 3 bases from V and 4 bases from J, with 10 bases between.

The V call is TRBV2, the J call TRBJ1-4, with 9 bases identical to TRBD1. Trimming removed 6 bases from V and 7 bases from J; junction bases left unmatched: 3. Germline V gene sequence: CDR1 SNHLY, CDR2 FYNNEI. This CDR3 is 13 amino acids long. In DNA, the CDR3 is TGTGCCAGCAGGGGACAGGGTGGTGAAAAACTGTTTTTT. As protein: CASRGQGGEKLFF.